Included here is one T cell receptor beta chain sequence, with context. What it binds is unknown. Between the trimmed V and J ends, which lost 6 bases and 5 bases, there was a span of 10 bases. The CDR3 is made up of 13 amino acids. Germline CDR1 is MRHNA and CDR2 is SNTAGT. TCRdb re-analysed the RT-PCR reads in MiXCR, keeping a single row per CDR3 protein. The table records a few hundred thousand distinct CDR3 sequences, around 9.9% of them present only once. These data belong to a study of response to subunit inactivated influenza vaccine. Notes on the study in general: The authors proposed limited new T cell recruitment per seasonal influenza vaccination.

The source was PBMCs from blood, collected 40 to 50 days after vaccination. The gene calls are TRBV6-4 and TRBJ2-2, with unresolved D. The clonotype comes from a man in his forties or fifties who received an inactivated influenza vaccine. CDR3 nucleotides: TGTGCCAGCAGAAGGGAATCGACCGGGGAGCTGTTTTTT. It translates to CASRRESTGELFF.